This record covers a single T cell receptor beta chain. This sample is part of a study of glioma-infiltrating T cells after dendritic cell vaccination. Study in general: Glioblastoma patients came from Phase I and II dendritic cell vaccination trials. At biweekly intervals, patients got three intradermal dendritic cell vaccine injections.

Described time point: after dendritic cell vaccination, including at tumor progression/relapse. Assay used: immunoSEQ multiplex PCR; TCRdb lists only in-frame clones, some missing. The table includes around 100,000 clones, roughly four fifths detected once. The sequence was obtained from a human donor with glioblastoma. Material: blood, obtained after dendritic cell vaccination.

CDR3 nucleotide sequence: TGTGCCAGCCGGGTACATGCAGATACGCAGTATTTT. Amino acids: CASRVHADTQYF. The V gene is TRBV7-2, the J gene TRBJ2-3; D gene unclear. Germline V gene sequence: CDR1 SGHTA, CDR2 FQGNSA. Deletions cut 8 bases from V and 4 bases from J, with 10 bases between. This CDR3 is built from 12 residues.